This record looks at one TCR beta chain sequence and its context. Its matching antigen is unknown. Individuals having autoimmune disease history or systemic immunosuppression were not enrolled. These data are taken from a study of OX40 agonist ivuxolimab in advanced cancers. Study conclusions and caveats: Relative to CD4+, CD8+ T cells held more expanded clones on average.

Here immunoSEQ multiplex PCR was the method, and the copy in TCRdb shows in-frame clones only, minus some. The sample has about 69,000 clones, approximately 91% seen once. This TCR came from an adult with an advanced solid tumor such as melanoma, head and neck, liver or kidney cancer. Sample: CD4+ or CD8+ T cells sorted from blood, taken in a trial of the OX40 agonist ivuxolimab.

CDR3 sequence (DNA): TGTGCCAGCAGCGGTAGCGGAACCCTACTTAGCTCCTACAATGAGCAGTTCTTC. This encodes CASSGSGTLLSSYNEQFF. The V call is TRBV7-9, the J call TRBJ2-1; weak D call: TRBD2 (6 bases). The V gene's germline CDR1 is SEHNR and CDR2 FQNEAQ (reference sequence). V was trimmed by 5 bases and J by 0 bases, leaving 20 bases between them. The CDR3 runs 18 residues.